This is a list of T cell receptor beta chains from one sample in a study of neurological immune-mediated disorders. TCRdb redid the calling of the 5' RACE reads with MiXCR, one entry per CDR3 protein. The data hold about 77,000 distinct CDR3 sequences, with roughly 9.9% observed a single time. Sequenced sample: PBMCs. The receptor set was obtained from a man between 50 and 59 years old in good health. Both conserved end residues are part of each CDR3. D genes are given only for firm matches. Sizes are listed as how often the clone was seen (once, few, many) or a class if it is expanded.

cdr3_aa cdr3_nt v_call cdr3_length j_call clone_size d_call
CASSLDRGEETQYF TGCGCCAGCAGCTTGGACAGGGGGGAAGAGACCCAGTACTTC TRBV5-1 14 TRBJ2-5 many TRBD1
CASSLGPMNTEAFF TGCGCCAGCAGCCTGGGGCCGATGAACACTGAAGCTTTCTTT TRBV5-1 14 TRBJ1-1 many -
CASSLFGGAYNEQFF TGTGCCAGCAGTTTATTCGGGGGAGCTTACAATGAGCAGTTCTTC TRBV12-3/TRBV12-4 15 TRBJ2-1 many -
CASSLLGTGGGNEQFF TGTGCCAGCAGTTTATTAGGGACAGGGGGTGGGAATGAGCAGTTCTTC TRBV27 16 TRBJ2-1 many TRBD1
CSATGAYEQYF TGCAGTGCTACCGGGGCCTACGAGCAGTACTTC TRBV20-1 11 TRBJ2-7 many -
CASRVREDTEAFF TGCGCCAGCAGGGTCCGAGAAGACACTGAAGCTTTCTTT TRBV5-1 13 TRBJ1-1 many -
CASSSTGTGDTEAFF TGCGCCAGCAGCTCAACCGGGACAGGGGACACTGAAGCTTTCTTT TRBV5-1 15 TRBJ1-1 many TRBD1
CASIGTSPPVAKNIQYF TGTGCCAGCATTGGGACTAGCCCGCCTGTAGCCAAAAACATTCAGTACTTC TRBV28 17 TRBJ2-4 many TRBD2
CASSQELSSGNTIYF TGTGCCAGCAGCCAAGAACTTAGCTCTGGAAACACCATATATTTT TRBV14 15 TRBJ1-3 many -
CASSPWASGATGELFF TGTGCCAGCAGCCCCTGGGCTAGCGGCGCCACCGGGGAGCTGTTTTTT TRBV7-2 16 TRBJ2-2 many TRBD2